The text below deals with one T cell receptor (beta chain). Its antigen remains unidentified. Other DNA sequences within the sample encode an identical CDR3. The protocol was immunoSEQ multiplex PCR, while the TCRdb copy is restricted to in-frame clones and leaves out a portion. The data show 2,500,000 or so clones, approximately 90% seen once. There were no recent acute infections or vaccinations among the donors, who were healthy HIV-negative adults. The donors, all of them Caucasian adults, lived in Nashville, Tennessee. V was clipped by 5 bases and J by 3 bases, with 17 bases between them. Germline CDR1 and CDR2: MDHEN and SYDVKM. The CDR3 has 16 amino acids. These data are taken from a study of shared clonotypes between healthy human individuals. Overall study results and limits: Shared across several donors were roughly 4.7% of the naive CD4 clonotypes. Among donors, clonotype sharing was expected to be affected by sequencing depth.

J is TRBJ1-5 and V is TRBV28; possible D gene TRBD1, 5 bases. This receptor was obtained from a man aged 18 to 29 in good health. Some clones in this sample may be carry-over from other donors' samples. Sequenced input: naive CD4+ T cells from PBMCs. Regarding subset: CD45RA+ positively selected. Written as DNA, the CDR3 is TGTGCCAGCAGTCCCGCGGGGCGGGGCGACAATCAGCCCCAGCATTTT. Encoded protein: CASSPAGRGDNQPQHF.